What follows are 9 T cell receptor beta chains derived from one specimen sequenced in a study of blood T cell repertoires in COVID-19. Measured with immunoSEQ multiplex PCR; TCRdb has only the in-frame clones, and not every one. The table has 90,000 to 150,000 clones, more than 70% seen once; the top ten hold about 3.9%. The sequencing sample was made of peripheral blood. Receptor source: a man between 60 and 70 years old with acute or convalescent COVID-19.

Concerning this clone: Within the sample, other DNA sequences also encode this same CDR3. The chain carries TRBV7-2 and TRBJ1-5, with D perhaps TRBD1 (5 bases). Germline CDR1 and CDR2: SGHTA and FQGNSA. V was cut by 3 bases and J by 4 bases, with 7 bases left in between. The CDR3 runs to 13 residues. The CDR3, as DNA: TGTGCCAGCAGCTTCGGGGGGAATCAGCCCCAGCATTTT. This gives the protein CASSFGGNQPQHF.

The chain joins TRBV27 to TRBJ1-2, with 8 bases fitting TRBD1. Trimming at V came to 5 bases and at J to 2 bases, leaving 7 bases not matched to a gene. Germline CDR1 is MNHEY and CDR2 is SMNVEV (reference sequence). The length of the CDR3 is 15 residues. As DNA, the CDR3 is TGTGCCAGCAGTATACGGACAGGGACCAACTATGGCTACACCTTC. Residues: CASSIRTGTNYGYTF.

V usage is TRBV5-1 and J usage is TRBJ2-7, with 11 bases aligning to TRBD2. The CDR3 sequence is 16 residues long. Trimming removed 5 bases from V and 0 bases from J; junction bases left unmatched: 7. The germline gives CDR1 SGHRS, CDR2 YFSETQ. CDR3: CASSANGLAGSYEQYF. The CDR3 coding sequence is TGCGCCAGCAGTGCCAATGGACTAGCGGGCTCCTACGAGCAGTACTTC.

The sample holds one count of this clone. The V gene is TRBV7-2, the J gene TRBJ2-6; weak D call: TRBD2 (5 bases). The CDR3 is 17 amino acids. From germline, CDR1 is SGHTA and CDR2 FQGNSA. Trimming removed 8 bases from V and 0 bases from J, with 17 bases in between. Here the CDR3 reads CASSPVGARSGANVLTF. In DNA, the CDR3 is TGTGCCAGCTCCCCGGTGGGAGCCCGCTCTGGGGCCAACGTCCTGACTTTC.

The chain uses TRBV30 and TRBJ1-6; 8 bases map to TRBD1. The CDR3 extends over 14 amino acids. After removal of 3 bases from V and 10 bases from J, the junction contained 8 bases not matched to a gene. Germline V lookup: CDR1 GTSNPN, CDR2 SVGIG (reference sequence). The CDR3 coding sequence is TGTGCCTGGAGCACTGACAGGGGAAGGTCACCCCTCCACTTT. Translated, it gives CAWSTDRGRSPLHF.

This sequence joins TRBV11-1 and TRBJ2-7, with 8 bases matching TRBD1. The V gene's germline CDR1 is SGHAT and CDR2 FQDESV (reference sequence). The junction had 4 bases not matched to a gene; V was cut back by 0 bases and J by 3 bases. The CDR3 is 15 residues long. The CDR3 sequence is CASSLAGTGLYEQYF. CDR3 nucleotides: TGTGCCAGCAGCTTAGCTGGGACAGGACTCTACGAGCAGTACTTC.

V and J are TRBV11-1 and TRBJ1-1, with D unresolved. The CDR3 extends over 13 amino acids. Germline assignment: CDR1 SGHAT and CDR2 FQDESV (reference sequence). Trimming removed 4 bases from V and 3 bases from J, with 9 bases in between. The CDR3 loop is CASSSSGYTEAFF. The CDR3, as DNA: TGTGCCAGCAGCTCTTCCGGGTACACTGAAGCTTTCTTT.

A few counts support this clone. V gene TRBV5-1 combines with J gene TRBJ2-7; TRBD2 matches 13 bases. Germline-derived CDR1 and CDR2 are SGHRS and YFSETQ. The CDR3 has 15 residues. Losses at the gene ends were 4 bases for V and 6 bases for J; bases not matched to a gene: 7. CDR3 bases: TGCGCCAGCAGCCCGAGACTAGCGGGAGGCGTCGAGCAGTACTTC. Translating it yields CASSPRLAGGVEQYF.

The V gene is TRBV5-4, the J gene TRBJ1-1; D unclear. This CDR3 comprises 15 residues. The germline V gene encodes CDR1 SGHNT and CDR2 YYREEE (reference sequence). Trimming removed 5 bases from V and 5 bases from J, with 19 bases in between. CDR3 region: CASSSEGPRRTEAFF. The CDR3 coding sequence is TGTGCCAGCAGTTCGGAGGGCCCAAGAAGGACTGAAGCTTTCTTT.